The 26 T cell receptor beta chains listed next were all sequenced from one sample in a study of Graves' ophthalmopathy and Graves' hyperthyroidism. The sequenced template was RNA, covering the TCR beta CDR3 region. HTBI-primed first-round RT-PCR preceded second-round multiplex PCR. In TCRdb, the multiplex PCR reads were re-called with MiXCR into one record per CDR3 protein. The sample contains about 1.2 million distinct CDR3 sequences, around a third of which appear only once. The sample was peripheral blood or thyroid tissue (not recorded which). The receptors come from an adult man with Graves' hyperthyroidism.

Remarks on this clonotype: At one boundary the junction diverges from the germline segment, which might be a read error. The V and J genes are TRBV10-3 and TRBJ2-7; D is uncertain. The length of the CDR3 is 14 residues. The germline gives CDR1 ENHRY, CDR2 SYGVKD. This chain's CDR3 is CASSSLTWNHEQYF. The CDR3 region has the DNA TGTGCCAGCAGTTCCCTTACTTGGAACCACGAGCAGTACTTC.

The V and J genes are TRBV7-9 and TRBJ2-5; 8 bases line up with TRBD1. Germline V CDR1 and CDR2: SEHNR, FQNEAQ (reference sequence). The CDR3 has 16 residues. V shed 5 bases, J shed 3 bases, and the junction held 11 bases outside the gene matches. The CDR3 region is CASSPGQDRAKETQYF. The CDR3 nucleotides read TGTGCCAGCAGCCCGGGACAGGACAGAGCTAAAGAGACCCAGTACTTC.

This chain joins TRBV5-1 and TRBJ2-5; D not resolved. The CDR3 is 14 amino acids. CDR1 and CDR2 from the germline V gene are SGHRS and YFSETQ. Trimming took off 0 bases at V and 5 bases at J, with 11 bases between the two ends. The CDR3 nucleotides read TGCGCCAGCAGCTTGGGAACCTCCAAGGAGACCCAGTACTTC. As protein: CASSLGTSKETQYF.

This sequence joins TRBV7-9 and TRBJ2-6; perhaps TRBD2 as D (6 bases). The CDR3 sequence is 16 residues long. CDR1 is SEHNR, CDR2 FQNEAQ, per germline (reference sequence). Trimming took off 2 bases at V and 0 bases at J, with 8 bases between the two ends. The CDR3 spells CASSLWRVSGANVLTF. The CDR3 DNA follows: TGTGCCAGCAGCTTATGGAGGGTCTCTGGGGCCAACGTCCTGACTTTC.

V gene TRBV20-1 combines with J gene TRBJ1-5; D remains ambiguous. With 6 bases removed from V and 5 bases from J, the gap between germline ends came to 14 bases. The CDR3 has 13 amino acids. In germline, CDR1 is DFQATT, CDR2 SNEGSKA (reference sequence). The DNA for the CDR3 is TGCAGTGCCCTACGGAGAAAAGATCAGCCCCAGCATTTT. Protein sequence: CSALRRKDQPQHF.

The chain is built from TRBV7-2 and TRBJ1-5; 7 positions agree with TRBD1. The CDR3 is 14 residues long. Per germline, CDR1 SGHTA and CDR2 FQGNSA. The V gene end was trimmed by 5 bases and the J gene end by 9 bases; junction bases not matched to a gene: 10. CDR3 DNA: TGTGCCAGCAGCAAACAGGGGCCTGGATGGCCCCAGCATTTT. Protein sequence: CASSKQGPGWPQHF.

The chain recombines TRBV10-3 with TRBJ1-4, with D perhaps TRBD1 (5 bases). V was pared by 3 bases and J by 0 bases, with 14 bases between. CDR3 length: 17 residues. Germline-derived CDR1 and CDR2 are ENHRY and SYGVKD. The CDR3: CAISDPGTVSTNEKLFF. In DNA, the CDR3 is TGTGCCATCAGTGACCCCGGGACCGTATCAACTAATGAAAAACTGTTTTTT.

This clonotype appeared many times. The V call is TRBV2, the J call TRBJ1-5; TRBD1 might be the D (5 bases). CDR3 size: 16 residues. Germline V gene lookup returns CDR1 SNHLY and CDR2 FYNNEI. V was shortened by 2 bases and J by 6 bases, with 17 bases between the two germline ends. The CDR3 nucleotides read TGTGCCAGCAGTGAACAGTTGAGGGGCGCGGGTCAGCCCCAGCATTTT. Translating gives CASSEQLRGAGQPQHF.

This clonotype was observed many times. In DNA, the CDR3 is TGCAGCGTTGTGGGCGGGAACCGCTACGAGCAGTACTTC. As protein: CSVVGGNRYEQYF. This chain links TRBV29-1 with TRBJ2-7, with a weak D call TRBD2 (6 bases). Trimming left V 4 bases short and J 3 bases short, with 13 bases between. This CDR3 is 13 amino acids long. The germline CDR1 and CDR2 sequences are SQVTM and ANQGSEA.

CDR3 DNA sequence: TGTGCCAGCAGCTCGACAGGGAGGTTGGGTGGCTACGAGCAGTACTTC. Translating gives CASSSTGRLGGYEQYF. The chain joins TRBV5-5 to TRBJ2-7, with a tentative D call TRBD1 (7 bases). V lost 3 bases and J 3 bases, leaving 19 bases between the germline ends. From germline, CDR1 is SGHKS and CDR2 YYEKEE (reference sequence). CDR3 length: 16 amino acids.

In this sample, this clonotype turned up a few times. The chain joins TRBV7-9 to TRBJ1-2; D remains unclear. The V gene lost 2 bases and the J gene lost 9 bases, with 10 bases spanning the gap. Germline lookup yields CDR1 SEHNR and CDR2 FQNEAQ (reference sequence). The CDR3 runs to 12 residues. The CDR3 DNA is TGTGCCAGCAGCTTATATTACAATAGCTACACCTTC. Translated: CASSLYYNSYTF.

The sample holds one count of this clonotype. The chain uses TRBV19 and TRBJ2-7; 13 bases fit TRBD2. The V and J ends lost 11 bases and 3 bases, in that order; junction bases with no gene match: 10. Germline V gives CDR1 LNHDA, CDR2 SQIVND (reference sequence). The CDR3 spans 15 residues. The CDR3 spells CAWSAGLAGNYEQYF. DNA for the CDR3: TGTGCCTGGAGTGCGGGACTAGCGGGGAACTACGAGCAGTACTTC.

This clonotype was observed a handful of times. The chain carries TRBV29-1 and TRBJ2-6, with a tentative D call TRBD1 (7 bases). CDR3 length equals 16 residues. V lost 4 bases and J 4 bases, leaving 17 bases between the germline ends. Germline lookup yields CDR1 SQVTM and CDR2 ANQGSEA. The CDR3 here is CSVGGDRSSGANVLTF. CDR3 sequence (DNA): TGCAGCGTTGGGGGGGACAGATCTTCAGGGGCCAACGTCCTGACTTTC. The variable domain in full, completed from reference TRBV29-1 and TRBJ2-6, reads SAVISQKPSRDICQRGTSLTIQCQVDSQVTMMFWYRQQPGQSLTLIATANQGSEATYESGFVIDKFPISRPNLTFSTLTVSNMSPEDSSIYLCSVGGDRSSGANVLTFGAGSRLTVL.

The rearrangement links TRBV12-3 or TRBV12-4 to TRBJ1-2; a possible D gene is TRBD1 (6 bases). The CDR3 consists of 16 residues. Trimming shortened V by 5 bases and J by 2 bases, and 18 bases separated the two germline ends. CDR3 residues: CASSPQGYGKNYGYTF. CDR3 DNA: TGTGCCAGCAGTCCCCAGGGGTACGGAAAGAACTATGGCTACACCTTC.

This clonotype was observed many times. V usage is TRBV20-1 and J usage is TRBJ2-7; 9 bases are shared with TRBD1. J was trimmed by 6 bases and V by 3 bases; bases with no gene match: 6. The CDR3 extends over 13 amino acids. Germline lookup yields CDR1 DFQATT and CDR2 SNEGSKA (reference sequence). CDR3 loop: CSARVGTGTEQYF. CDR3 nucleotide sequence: TGCAGTGCTAGGGTAGGGACAGGGACCGAGCAGTACTTC.

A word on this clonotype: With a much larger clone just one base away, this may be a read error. Written as DNA, the CDR3 is TGCAGCGGAAAGACAGGTCACACCGGGGAGCTGTTTTTT. Its translation is CSGKTGHTGELFF. The chain combines TRBV29-1 with TRBJ2-2; D possibly corresponds to TRBD1 (6 bases). Trimming cost V 7 bases and J 3 bases, with 12 bases left between them. Germline V gene lookup returns CDR1 SQVTM and CDR2 ANQGSEA. This CDR3 is 13 amino acids long.

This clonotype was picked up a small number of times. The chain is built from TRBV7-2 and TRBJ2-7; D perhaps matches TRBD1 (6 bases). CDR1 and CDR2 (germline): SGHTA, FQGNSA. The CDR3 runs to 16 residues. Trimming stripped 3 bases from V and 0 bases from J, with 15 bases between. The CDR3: CASSLLVGTPSYEQYF. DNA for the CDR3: TGTGCCAGCAGCTTGTTAGTTGGGACACCCTCCTACGAGCAGTACTTC. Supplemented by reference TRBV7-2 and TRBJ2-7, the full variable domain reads GAGVSQSPSNKVTEKGKDVELRCDPISGHTALYWYRQSLGQGLEFLIYFQGNSAPDKSGLPSDRFSAERTGGSVSTLTIQRTQQEDSAVYLCASSLLVGTPSYEQYFGPGTRLTVT.

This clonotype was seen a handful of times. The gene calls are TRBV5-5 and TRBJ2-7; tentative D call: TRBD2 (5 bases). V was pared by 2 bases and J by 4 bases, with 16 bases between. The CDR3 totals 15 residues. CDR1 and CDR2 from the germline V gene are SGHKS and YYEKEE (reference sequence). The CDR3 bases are TGTGCCAGCAGCTTTTCGGGTATGCCGGGATACGAGCAGTACTTC. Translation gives CASSFSGMPGYEQYF.

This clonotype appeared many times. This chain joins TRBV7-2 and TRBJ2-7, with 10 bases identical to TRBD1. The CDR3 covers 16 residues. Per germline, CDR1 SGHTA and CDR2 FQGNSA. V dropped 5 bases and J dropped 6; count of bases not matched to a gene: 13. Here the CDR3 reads CASSRQPGQGTTEQYF. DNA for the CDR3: TGTGCCAGCAGCCGTCAACCGGGACAGGGGACCACCGAGCAGTACTTC.

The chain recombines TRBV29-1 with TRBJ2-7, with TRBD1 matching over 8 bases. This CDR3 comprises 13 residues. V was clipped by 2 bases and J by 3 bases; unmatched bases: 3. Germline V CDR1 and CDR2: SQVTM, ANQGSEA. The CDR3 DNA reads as TGCAGCGTTGAACGTACAGGGGGCTACGAGCAGTACTTC. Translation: CSVERTGGYEQYF.

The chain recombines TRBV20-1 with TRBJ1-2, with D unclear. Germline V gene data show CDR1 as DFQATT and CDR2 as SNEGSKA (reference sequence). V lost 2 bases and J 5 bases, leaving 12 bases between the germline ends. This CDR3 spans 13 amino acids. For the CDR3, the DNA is TGCAGTGCTAGATACCGGACGGAGTATGGCTACACCTTC. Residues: CSARYRTEYGYTF.

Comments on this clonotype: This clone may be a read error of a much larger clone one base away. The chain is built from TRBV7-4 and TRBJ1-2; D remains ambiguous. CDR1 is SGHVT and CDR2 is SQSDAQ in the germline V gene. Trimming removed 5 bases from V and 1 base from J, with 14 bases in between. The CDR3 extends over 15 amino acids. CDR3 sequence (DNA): TGTGCCAGCAGCCAAGGAAGGGCAGTTAACTATGGCTACACCTTC. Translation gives CASSQGRAVNYGYTF.

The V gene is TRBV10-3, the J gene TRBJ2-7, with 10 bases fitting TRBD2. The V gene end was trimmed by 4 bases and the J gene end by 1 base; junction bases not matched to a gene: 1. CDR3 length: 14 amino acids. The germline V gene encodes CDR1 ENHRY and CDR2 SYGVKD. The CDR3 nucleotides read TGTGCCATCAGTGCGGGACTAGCGTCCTACGAGCAGTACTTC. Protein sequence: CAISAGLASYEQYF.

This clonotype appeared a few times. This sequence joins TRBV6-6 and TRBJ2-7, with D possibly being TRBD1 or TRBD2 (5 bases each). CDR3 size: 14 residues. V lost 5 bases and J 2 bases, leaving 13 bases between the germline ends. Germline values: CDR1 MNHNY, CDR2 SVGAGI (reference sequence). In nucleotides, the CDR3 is TGTGCCAGCAGTGCCTGGGACGGAGCCTACGAGCAGTACTTC. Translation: CASSAWDGAYEQYF.

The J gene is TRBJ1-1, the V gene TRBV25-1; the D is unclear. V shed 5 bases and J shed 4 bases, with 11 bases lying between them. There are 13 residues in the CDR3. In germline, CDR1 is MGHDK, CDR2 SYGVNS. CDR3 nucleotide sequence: TGTGCCAGCAGTACACAAGAGAGCACTGAAGCTTTCTTT. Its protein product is CASSTQESTEAFF.

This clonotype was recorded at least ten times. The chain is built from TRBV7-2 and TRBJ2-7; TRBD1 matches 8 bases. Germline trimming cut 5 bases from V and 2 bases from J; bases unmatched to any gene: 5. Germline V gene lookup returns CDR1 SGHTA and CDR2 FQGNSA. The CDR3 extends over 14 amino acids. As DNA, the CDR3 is TGTGCCAGCAGCCGGGACAGGATAGCCTACGAGCAGTACTTC. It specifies CASSRDRIAYEQYF.